The 29 T cell receptor beta chains below come from one sample, sequenced in a study of regulatory T cells in long-lasting Graves disease. Time point: newly diagnosed GD, antithyroid drugs for less than 3 months. TCR sequences were obtained from RNA taken from PBMCs. To make TCR beta libraries, researchers used iRepertoire HTBI primers and Arm-PCR of CDR3 regions. TCRdb fed the multiplex PCR reads into MiXCR, producing one record per CDR3 protein. The data hold approximately 300,000 distinct CDR3 sequences, with 18% observed a single time. This specimen consisted of peripheral blood mononuclear cells (PBMCs), obtained at new diagnosis, from a patient treated with antithyroid drugs. These receptors all come from a female donor with Graves disease.

As for this clonotype: A much larger clone differs by one base, so this may be a read error. The CDR3 region is CSAEAGDNAYEQFF. The CDR3 nucleotides read TGCAGTGCAGAAGCGGGAGACAACGCCTACGAGCAGTTCTTC. V and J are TRBV20-1 and TRBJ2-1; TRBD2 matches at 8 bases. This CDR3 is built from 14 residues. Germline V CDR1 and CDR2: DFQATT, SNEGSKA (reference sequence). Germline trimming cut 6 bases from V and 10 bases from J; bases unmatched to any gene: 14.

The genes are TRBV2 and TRBJ1-5, with D possibly matching TRBD1 (5 bases). Germline V gives CDR1 SNHLY, CDR2 FYNNEI. V lost 2 bases and J 0 bases, leaving 14 bases between the germline ends. The CDR3 totals 17 residues. Written as DNA, the CDR3 is TGTGCCAGCAGTGAATCCGCAGGACACTTTAGCAATCAGCCCCAGCATTTT. This translates into CASSESAGHFSNQPQHF.

Ten or more counts support this clonotype. V and J are TRBV28 and TRBJ2-3, with D maybe TRBD1 (6 bases). CDR1 MDHEN and CDR2 SYDVKM come from the germline V gene. CDR3 length equals 15 residues. Trimming left V 6 bases short and J 3 bases short, with 16 bases between. CDR3 nucleotides: TGTGCCAGCAGCCTAACAGGGTTAGGAACAGATACGCAGTATTTT. It translates to CASSLTGLGTDTQYF.

This clonotype has at least ten counts. The chain recombines TRBV20-1 with TRBJ2-1; no clear D. This CDR3 is 14 amino acids long. The germline gives CDR1 DFQATT, CDR2 SNEGSKA (reference sequence). The V gene lost 6 bases and the J gene lost 5 bases, with 17 bases spanning the gap. The CDR3 DNA follows: TGCAGTGCCAAAACTAAATCCCTCGACAATGAGCAGTTCTTC. Protein: CSAKTKSLDNEQFF.

This clonotype has at least ten counts. The CDR3 DNA reads as TGTGCCAGCGGGGGGGGCCTGAATCAGCCCCAGCATTTT. Residues: CASGGGLNQPQHF. The V and J genes are TRBV28 and TRBJ1-5, with a weak D call TRBD1 (6 bases). V was trimmed by 8 bases and J by 4 bases, leaving 12 bases between them. The CDR3 is made up of 13 amino acids. The germline CDR1 and CDR2 sequences are MDHEN and SYDVKM.

This clonotype was seen at least ten times. The V gene is TRBV6-1, the J gene TRBJ2-1; no clear D. Germline V gene data show CDR1 as MNHNS and CDR2 as SASEGT. Trimming pared 2 bases from V and 3 bases from J, leaving 11 bases between. The CDR3 length is 15 residues. CDR3 sequence (DNA): TGTGCCAGCAGTGAATTCACCGCCCACTACAATGAGCAGTTCTTC. Translating it yields CASSEFTAHYNEQFF.

Concerning this clonotype itself: A far larger clone is only one base removed, so a read error is likely. This chain links TRBV11-2 with TRBJ2-1; possibly TRBD2 for D (5 bases). The CDR3 is made up of 13 amino acids. CDR1 SGHAT and CDR2 FQNNGV come from the germline V gene. The CDR3: CASSPGVKETQHF. CDR3 coding DNA: TGTGCCAGCAGCCCCGGGGTCAAAGAGACCCAGCACTTC.

This clonotype was seen repeatedly, ten times or more. The chain combines TRBV27 with TRBJ2-7; 7 bases map to TRBD1. The V gene's germline CDR1 is MNHEY and CDR2 SMNVEV (reference sequence). The ends lost 6 bases at V and 7 bases at J; junction bases unmatched: 9. The CDR3 loop spans 13 amino acids. The CDR3 protein is CASSNLVQGEQYF. CDR3 coding DNA: TGTGCCAGCAGCAATCTCGTACAGGGGGAGCAGTACTTC.

This clonotype was counted ten times or more. The rearrangement links TRBV9 to TRBJ2-3; 9 nucleotides match TRBD2. Germline CDR1 SGDLS, CDR2 YYNGEE. V lost 2 bases and J lost 4; bases outside the gene matches: 11. The CDR3 is made up of 17 amino acids. CDR3 loop: CASSVYGGTSTADTQYF. In DNA, the CDR3 is TGTGCCAGCAGCGTGTACGGCGGGACTAGCACGGCAGATACGCAGTATTTT. Full variable domain (outside the CDR3, taken from reference TRBV9 and TRBJ2-3): DSGVTQTPKHLITATGQRVTLRCSPRSGDLSVYWYQQSLDQGLQFLIQYYNGEERAKGNILERFSAQQFPDLHSELNLSSLELGDSALYFCASSVYGGTSTADTQYFGPGTRLTVL.

The table lists this clonotype with many counts. The J gene is TRBJ2-1, the V gene TRBV19; the match to TRBD2 covers 8 bases. Per germline, CDR1 LNHDA and CDR2 SQIVND (reference sequence). Trimming at V came to 3 bases and at J to 2 bases, leaving 3 bases not matched to a gene. The CDR3 consists of 15 residues. CDR3 coding DNA: TGTGCCAGTAGTATTGTGACTAGCGCCTACAATGAGCAGTTCTTC. Translating gives CASSIVTSAYNEQFF.

This clonotype was seen repeatedly, ten times or more. The CDR3: CASSESGFADEQYF. The CDR3 DNA reads TGTGCCAGCAGTGAGTCAGGTTTCGCAGACGAGCAGTACTTC. The rearrangement uses TRBV2 and TRBJ2-7; D gene uncertain. CDR3 length equals 14 residues. The germline V and J ends were trimmed by 3 bases and 5 bases, with 14 bases remaining between them. Germline CDR1 is SNHLY and CDR2 is FYNNEI. The full variable domain, its missing parts supplied by reference TRBV2 and TRBJ2-7, is EPEVTQTPSHQVTQMGQEVILRCVPISNHLYFYWYRQILGQKVEFLVSFYNNEISEKSEIFDDQFSVERPDGSNFTLKIRSTKLEDSAMYFCASSESGFADEQYFGPGTRLTVT.

V and J are TRBV2 and TRBJ2-3; either TRBD1 or TRBD2 may fit D (6 bases each). This CDR3 is built from 15 residues. The V and J ends lost 7 bases and 1 base respectively, with 15 bases between them. CDR1 is SNHLY, CDR2 FYNNEI, per germline. CDR3 DNA sequence: TGTGCCAGCACCCTGGGGGCTAGCGGCACAGATACGCAGTATTTT. As protein: CASTLGASGTDTQYF. Looking up the rest from reference TRBV2 and TRBJ2-3 gives the full variable domain: EPEVTQTPSHQVTQMGQEVILRCVPISNHLYFYWYRQILGQKVEFLVSFYNNEISEKSEIFDDQFSVERPDGSNFTLKIRSTKLEDSAMYFCASTLGASGTDTQYFGPGTRLTVL.

The chain carries TRBV29-1 and TRBJ2-2, with D tentatively TRBD1 (6 bases). Trimming cost V 8 bases and J 6 bases, with 10 bases left between them. CDR1 is SQVTM, CDR2 ANQGSEA, per germline. The CDR3 contains 11 residues. The CDR3 is CSQGQPGELFF. The CDR3 nucleotides are TGCAGCCAGGGGCAGCCCGGGGAGCTGTTTTTT.

At least ten counts were recorded for this clonotype. As DNA, the CDR3 is TGTGCCAGCAGCCAATATGGAGGGAACACTGAAGCTTTCTTT. Its translation: CASSQYGGNTEAFF. The J gene is TRBJ1-1, the V gene TRBV16; D remains ambiguous. Germline assignment: CDR1 KGHSY and CDR2 FQNENV. This CDR3 is 14 amino acids long. V lost 1 base and J lost 1, with 7 bases in between. The full variable domain, rest sourced from reference TRBV16 and TRBJ1-1, is GEEVAQTPKHLVRGEGQKAKLYCAPIKGHSYVFWYQQVLKNEFKFLISFQNENVFDETGMPKERFSAKCLPNSPCSLEIQATKLEDSAVYFCASSQYGGNTEAFFGQGTRLTVV.

The V and J genes are TRBV5-1 and TRBJ2-7, with 7 bases that match TRBD2. Germline CDR1 SGHRS, CDR2 YFSETQ. The CDR3 length is 16 residues. Trimming removed 0 bases from V and 1 base from J; junction bases left unmatched: 7. The CDR3 DNA reads TGCGCCAGCAGCTTGGAAGGTAGCGGGTCGTCCTACGAGCAGTACTTC. Residues: CASSLEGSGSSYEQYF. Full variable domain (outside the CDR3, taken from reference TRBV5-1 and TRBJ2-7): KAGVTQTPRYLIKTRGQQVTLSCSPISGHRSVSWYQQTPGQGLQFLFEYFSETQRNKGNFPGRFSGRQFSNSRSEMNVSTLELGDSALYLCASSLEGSGSSYEQYFGPGTRLTVT.

This clonotype was found many times. The chain joins TRBV3-1 to TRBJ1-5; D gene uncertain. The V end was cut by 0 bases, the J end by 2 bases, with 5 bases between. The CDR3 extends over 14 amino acids. Germline V gene sequence: CDR1 LGHDT, CDR2 YNNKEL (reference sequence). This chain's CDR3 is CASSQDGGNQPQHF. CDR3 DNA: TGTGCCAGCAGCCAAGACGGGGGCAATCAGCCCCAGCATTTT.

This clonotype came up once. This chain joins TRBV29-1 and TRBJ2-5, with 9 bases lining up with TRBD2. This CDR3 contains 13 residues. Germline assignment: CDR1 SQVTM and CDR2 ANQGSEA. V lost 5 bases to trimming and J lost 4 bases; unmatched junction nucleotides: 5. As DNA, the CDR3 is TGCAGCGTTTTCGAACTAGCGGGAGAGACCCAGTACTTC. Protein product: CSVFELAGETQYF.

This clonotype appeared a few times. The rearrangement joins TRBV19 to TRBJ2-6, with D unclear. Germline CDR1 is LNHDA and CDR2 is SQIVND (reference sequence). Trimming stripped 9 bases from V and 6 bases from J, with 9 bases between. This CDR3 has 12 amino acids. The CDR3 bases are TGTGCCAGCAGTCGAGAGGCCAACGTCCTGACTTTC. This encodes CASSREANVLTF. The full variable domain, its missing parts supplied by reference TRBV19 and TRBJ2-6, is DGGITQSPKYLFRKEGQNVTLSCEQNLNHDAMYWYRQDPGQGLRLIYYSQIVNDFQKGDIAEGYSVSREKKESFPLTVTSAQKNPTAFYLCASSREANVLTFGAGSRLTVL.

CDR3 in amino acids: CASSLEGGANTEAFF. CDR3 sequence (DNA): TGTGCCAGCAGCTTAGAGGGGGGCGCGAACACTGAAGCTTTCTTT. The chain links TRBV7-9 to TRBJ1-1; possibly TRBD1 for D (6 bases). The V end was cut by 1 base, the J end by 1 base, with 10 bases between. Germline V gives CDR1 SEHNR, CDR2 FQNEAQ (reference sequence). The CDR3 has 15 amino acids.

The rearrangement joins TRBV18 to TRBJ2-5; D remains ambiguous. The ends were cut back, 1 base at V and 9 bases at J, with 15 bases in the middle. The CDR3 has 14 residues. Per germline, CDR1 KGHSH and CDR2 LQKENI. The CDR3, as DNA: TGTGCCAGCTCACCACTTTTGGCCCACCGGGCCCAGTACTTC. This encodes CASSPLLAHRAQYF.

The chain carries TRBV19 and TRBJ2-2, with 9 bases that match TRBD2. The CDR3 runs to 16 residues. The germline CDR1 and CDR2 sequences are LNHDA and SQIVND (reference sequence). J gave up 7 bases and V 5 bases, and 11 bases lay outside the gene matches. Here the CDR3 DNA reads TGTGCCAGTAGTTTAGGGACTAGCAATCGTCACGGGGAGCTGTTTTTT. Encoded protein: CASSLGTSNRHGELFF.

This sequence joins TRBV30 and TRBJ2-7, with 7 bases lining up with TRBD2. Germline lookup yields CDR1 GTSNPN and CDR2 SVGIG (reference sequence). The CDR3 length is 14 residues. The V segment lost 0 bases and the J segment 6 bases; nucleotides outside the gene matches: 8. The CDR3 sequence: CAWSVGAGVVEQYF. The DNA of the CDR3 is TGTGCCTGGAGTGTGGGTGCGGGAGTTGTCGAGCAGTACTTC.

A note on this clonotype: This sequence may be a read error, since a much larger clone differs from it by one base. The CDR3 does not close with the conserved phenylalanine or tryptophan, likely indicating a read error. The chain uses TRBV12-3 or TRBV12-4 and TRBJ2-3; D remains unclear. CDR3 length equals 14 residues. V lost 4 bases, J lost 5 bases, and 13 bases lay in between. CDR3 nucleotides: TGTGCCAGCAGTTCGGTTGTGATTAGAGATACGCAGTATTCT. Its translation: CASSSVVIRDTQYS.

At least ten counts were recorded for this clonotype. The chain has TRBV11-2 and TRBJ2-6; the D is unclear. CDR1 and CDR2 (germline): SGHAT, FQNNGV. The CDR3 has 15 residues. V lost 5 bases, J lost 0 bases, and 8 bases lay in between. The CDR3 region has the DNA TGTGCCAGCAGCCATGTCCCCTCTGGGGCCAACGTCCTGACTTTC. As protein: CASSHVPSGANVLTF.

The table lists this clonotype with many counts. J is TRBJ2-3 and V is TRBV2; possibly TRBD1 for D (6 bases). Germline lookup yields CDR1 SNHLY and CDR2 FYNNEI. CDR3 size: 16 residues. V lost 2 bases and J lost 0, with 12 bases in between. As DNA, the CDR3 is TGTGCCAGCAGTGAATGGGGGCGCCAAAGCACAGATACGCAGTATTTT. Translation gives CASSEWGRQSTDTQYF.

This clonotype was recorded at least ten times. V is TRBV28 and J is TRBJ2-1; possibly TRBD1 for D (7 bases). Germline V gene lookup returns CDR1 MDHEN and CDR2 SYDVKM. V was clipped by 6 bases and J by 12 bases, with 30 bases between them. CDR3 size: 17 residues. CDR3 DNA sequence: TGTGCCAGCAGGACCGCGGGACAGCTTTCTCCGAATGCATTGCAGTTCTTC. Translating gives CASRTAGQLSPNALQFF.

This clonotype has ten or more counts. This chain links TRBV12-3 or TRBV12-4 with TRBJ2-2; 10 positions agree with TRBD1. CDR3 length: 18 residues. V lost 6 bases, J lost 6 bases, and 16 bases stayed unmatched. The CDR3 loop reads CASRGQGRFQRESGELFF. The CDR3 DNA reads as TGTGCCAGCAGGGGACAGGGGCGTTTCCAGCGGGAGTCCGGGGAGCTGTTTTTT.

There are many counts of this clonotype. This sequence joins TRBV7-9 and TRBJ2-3; 10 nucleotides line up with TRBD1. With V trimmed by 3 bases and J by 5 bases, 11 bases remained unmatched. Germline CDR1 and CDR2: SEHNR and FQNEAQ (reference sequence). The CDR3 covers 17 residues. CDR3 nucleotides: TGTGCCAGCAGCTTGCCATTACGGGACAGGGGAGTAGATACGCAGTATTTT. It translates to CASSLPLRDRGVDTQYF.

Details on this clonotype: A much larger clonotype is one base distant, so this may be a read error. The chain carries TRBV27 and TRBJ2-1, with D tentatively TRBD2 (5 bases). V was clipped by 3 bases and J by 2 bases, with 11 bases between them. The CDR3 length is 15 residues. In germline, CDR1 is MNHEY, CDR2 SMNVEV (reference sequence). The CDR3 is CASSLEPAAYNEQFF. The DNA for the CDR3 is TGTGCCAGCAGTTTGGAACCAGCGGCCTACAATGAGCAGTTCTTC.